The clone carrying this TCR beta chain was seen a single time. The CDR3 has 13 amino acids. Germline V gene sequence: CDR1 SEHNR, CDR2 FQNEAQ (reference sequence). V was shortened by 5 bases and J by 3 bases, with 10 bases between the two germline ends. These data are taken from a study of blood T cell repertoires in COVID-19. The table came from immunoSEQ multiplex PCR; TCRdb's copy has only in-frame clones and leaves some out. The table shows some 71,000 clones, with approximately 90% occurring only once. The clonotype originates from a woman between 18 and 30 years old with acute or convalescent COVID-19. The sequenced sample consisted of peripheral blood. The rearrangement links TRBV7-9 to TRBJ1-1; the D is unclear. CDR3: CASSAGRDTEAFF. CDR3 nucleotide sequence: TGTGCCAGCAGCGCGGGGAGGGACACTGAAGCTTTCTTT. Full variable domain (missing parts from reference TRBV7-9 and TRBJ1-1): DTGVSQNPRHKITKRGQNVTFRCDPISEHNRLYWYRQTLGQGPEFLTYFQNEAQLEKSRLLSDRFSAERPKGSFSTLEIQRTEQGDSAMYLCASSAGRDTEAFFGQGTRLTVV.